Listed below are T cell receptor beta chains from one sample, sequenced in a study of a mutant IDH1 vaccine in newly diagnosed glioma. Method: immunoSEQ multiplex PCR; TCRdb's copy keeps in-frame clones and lacks some. Counted here are approximately 70,000 clones, approximately 85% occurring once; the ten biggest clones make up more than 6.5%. Material: PBMCs, obtained from a glioma patient treated with radiotherapy, temozolomide or both. The receptors stem from a man aged 45-65 years with glioma. Both conserved end residues are part of each CDR3. Each record gives: D gene, clone size, J gene, V gene, CDR3 protein, CDR3 DNA. The D gene is left open where the match is weak. Only part of the rows carry a size: once, few, many, or a class if the clone is expanded.

TRBD1	NA	TRBJ2-7	TRBV30	CAWSYRGAQYF	TGTGCCTGGAGTTACAGGGGAGCGCAGTACTTC
NA	NA	TRBJ2-7	TRBV30	CAWRQGGSYEQYF	TGTGCCTGGAGACAGGGTGGGTCCTACGAGCAGTACTTC
TRBD1	once	TRBJ1-5	TRBV7-8	CASSLGGGRVGRRPQHF	TGTGCCAGCAGCTTAGGAGGGGGCAGGGTGGGTCGTCGGCCCCAGCATTTT
NA	few	TRBJ1-1	TRBV20-1	CSAGLNTEAFF	TGCAGTGCTGGCTTAAACACTGAAGCTTTCTTT
TRBD1	NA	TRBJ2-7	TRBV2	CASSEEGDRAYEQYF	TGTGCCAGCAGTGAAGAGGGGGACAGGGCTTACGAGCAGTACTTC
NA	NA	TRBJ2-3	TRBV6-5	CASSESRQNTQYF	TGTGCCAGCAGTGAGTCCCGACAGAATACGCAGTATTTT
NA	NA	TRBJ2-7	TRBV25-1	CASSDADYRLDEQYF	TGTGCCAGCAGTGACGCGGACTATAGGCTAGACGAGCAGTACTTC
NA	NA	TRBJ1-1	TRBV6-4	CASSDRPVASDEAFF	TGTGCCAGCAGTGACCGGCCAGTGGCGAGTGATGAAGCTTTCTTT
NA	NA	TRBJ2-6	TRBV19	CASNEGPSRVLTF	TGTGCCAGTAACGAGGGCCCCTCCCGAGTCCTGACTTTC
TRBD1	NA	TRBJ1-1	TRBV19	CASSRTWTGEEKAFF	TGTGCCAGTAGTAGAACCTGGACAGGGGAGGAGAAAGCTTTCTTT
NA	NA	TRBJ2-1	TRBV6-5	CASSSVGLLNEQFF	TGTGCCAGCAGTTCGGTGGGGCTTTTAAATGAGCAGTTCTTC
NA	few	TRBJ1-5	TRBV18	CASSPELPRNQPQHF	TGTGCCAGCTCACCTGAACTCCCCCGCAATCAGCCCCAGCATTTT
TRBD1	once	TRBJ2-5	TRBV5-1	CASSLANTGVNQETQYF	TGCGCCAGCAGCTTGGCCAATACAGGGGTAAACCAAGAGACCCAGTACTTC
TRBD1	NA	TRBJ1-3	TRBV19	CASSDRGRTGNTIYF	TGTGCCAGTAGCGACAGGGGACGGACTGGAAACACCATATATTTT
TRBD2	NA	TRBJ2-7	TRBV5-6	CASSLDGLDYEQYF	TGTGCCAGCAGCTTGGACGGACTAGACTACGAGCAGTACTTC
NA	NA	TRBJ2-2	TRBV7-7	CASSPVGEELFF	TGTGCTAGCAGCCCCGTCGGGGAGGAGCTGTTTTTT
TRBD1	NA	TRBJ2-7	TRBV19	CASSYLGGGYEQYF	TGTGCCAGTAGTTACCTAGGGGGCGGCTACGAGCAGTACTTC
NA	NA	TRBJ2-7	TRBV5-1	CASSPDGPRGEQYF	TGCGCCAGCAGCCCGGACGGACCTAGGGGGGAGCAGTACTTC
TRBD1	NA	TRBJ2-2	TRBV12-5	CASGLNPGDRSTGELFF	TGTGCTAGTGGTTTGAATCCGGGGGACAGGTCCACCGGGGAGCTGTTTTTT
TRBD1	NA	TRBJ1-3	TRBV7-2	CASSSTGAGNTIYF	TGTGCCAGCAGCTCGACAGGGGCTGGAAACACCATATATTTT
NA	once	TRBJ2-1	TRBV10-3	CANRGVGYNEQFF	TGTGCCAACCGCGGGGTTGGCTACAATGAGCAGTTCTTC
NA	NA	TRBJ2-2	TRBV5-1	CASSLGAGSTGELFF	TGCGCCAGCAGCTTGGGGGCAGGGTCCACCGGGGAGCTGTTTTTT
TRBD1	few	TRBJ1-1	TRBV27	CASSPGGAREAFF	TGTGCCAGCAGTCCAGGGGGCGCGAGGGAAGCTTTCTTT
TRBD1	NA	TRBJ2-7	TRBV15	CATSRGRGQDYEQYF	TGTGCCACCAGCAGAGGGCGTGGACAGGACTACGAGCAGTACTTC